This entry lists 5 T cell receptor beta chains sequenced from one sample in a study of T cell clonality in common variable immunodeficiency. The method was immunoSEQ multiplex PCR; TCRdb's version includes in-frame clones alone and lacks a portion of them. The sample presents approximately 50,000 clones, none singletons. Sequenced input: peripheral blood mononuclear cells. These receptors were taken from a person aged 18 to 75 in good health.

This clone was detected many times. The read stops 3 residues short of the end of the CDR3; the missing end is completed from the germline J gene. The rearrangement uses TRBV18 and TRBJ2-5, with TRBD1 matching 7 bases. From germline, CDR1 is KGHSH and CDR2 LQKENI. The CDR3 is 14 residues long. The trim removed 5 bases at V and 5 bases at J, leaving 8 bases unmatched. The CDR3 loop is CASSEGQYMETQYF. The CDR3 DNA, read in part, is TGTGCCAGCTCAGAGGGACAGTATATGGAGACC.

As for this clone: The read comes to an end 3 residues before the CDR3 does, leaving the germline J gene to fill in the end. J is TRBJ2-3 and V is TRBV5-1; 11 positions match TRBD2. The V segment lost 4 bases and the J segment 3 bases; nucleotides outside the gene matches: 1. CDR1 SGHRS and CDR2 YFSETQ come from the germline V gene. The CDR3 has 14 amino acids. This CDR3 is CASSRTSGTDTQYF. The CDR3 bases that were read are TGCGCCAGCAGCAGGACTAGCGGGACAGATACG.

Many counts were recorded for this clone. The read gets to within 3 residues of the CDR3 end, and the germline J gene fills in the rest. The genes are TRBV18 and TRBJ2-1; D is unresolved. Looked up from germline, CDR1 is KGHSH and CDR2 is LQKENI. CDR3 length equals 14 residues. Between the trimmed V and J ends, which lost 2 bases and 8 bases, there was a span of 13 bases. CDR3 bases read: TGTGCCAGCTCACCAGGCTCCCCTTTCTATGAG. Translated, it gives CASSPGSPFYE. In full, the CDR3 is CASSPGSPFYEQFF.

This clone appeared many times. The read is 3 residues too short to cover the CDR3 end, so that end is filled in from the germline J gene. V usage is TRBV5-6 and J usage is TRBJ1-2, with 7 nucleotides matching TRBD1. V trimming: 4 bases; J trimming: 7 bases; junction bases outside the gene matches: 10. Germline CDR1 reads SGHDT; CDR2 reads YYEEEE. The CDR3 length is 14 residues. CDR3 DNA, as far as it was read: TGTGCCAGCAGCGTCTCCGGGACAGCCACTGGC. It translates to CASSVSGTATG. The complete CDR3 sequence is CASSVSGTATGYTF. The full variable domain, its missing parts supplied by reference TRBV5-6 and TRBJ1-2, is DAGVTQSPTHLIKTRGQQVTLRCSPKSGHDTVSWYQQALGQGPQFIFQYYEEEERQRGNFPDRFSGHQFPNYSSELNVNALLLGDSALYLCASSVSGTATGYTFGSGTRLTVV.

Of note for this clone: The DNA ends 3 residues before the CDR3 does, and the rest of the CDR3 is filled in from the germline J gene. The chain joins TRBV19 to TRBJ1-6; the match to TRBD1 covers 10 bases. CDR3 length equals 14 residues. The V gene end was trimmed by 7 bases and the J gene end by 10 bases; junction bases not matched to a gene: 7. CDR1 and CDR2 (germline): LNHDA, SQIVND (reference sequence). Partial CDR3 DNA: TGTGCCAGTACCGGATGGGACAGGGGATCACCC. Protein: CASTGWDRGSP. The CDR3, in full, reads CASTGWDRGSPLHF. Full variable domain (rest looked up from reference TRBV19 and TRBJ1-6): DGGITQSPKYLFRKEGQNVTLSCEQNLNHDAMYWYRQDPGQGLRLIYYSQIVNDFQKGDIAEGYSVSREKKESFPLTVTSAQKNPTAFYLCASTGWDRGSPLHFGNGTRLTVT.